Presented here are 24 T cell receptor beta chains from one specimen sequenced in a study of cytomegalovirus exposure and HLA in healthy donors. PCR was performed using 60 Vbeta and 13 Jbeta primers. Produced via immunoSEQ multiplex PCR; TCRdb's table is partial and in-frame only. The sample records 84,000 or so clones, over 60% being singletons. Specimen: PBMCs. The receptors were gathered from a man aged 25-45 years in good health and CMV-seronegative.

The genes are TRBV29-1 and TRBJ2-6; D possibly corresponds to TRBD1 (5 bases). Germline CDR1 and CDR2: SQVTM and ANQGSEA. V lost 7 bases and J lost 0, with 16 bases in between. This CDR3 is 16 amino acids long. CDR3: CSALGVLASGANVLTF. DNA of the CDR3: TGCAGCGCCTTAGGGGTTTTAGCCTCTGGGGCCAACGTCCTGACTTTC.

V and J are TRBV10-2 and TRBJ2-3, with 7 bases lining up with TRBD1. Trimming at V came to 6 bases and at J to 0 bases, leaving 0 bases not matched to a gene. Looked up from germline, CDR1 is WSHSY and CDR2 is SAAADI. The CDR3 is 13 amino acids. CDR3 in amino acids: CASRDRSTDTQYF. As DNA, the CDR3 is TGCGCCAGCAGGGACAGGAGCACAGATACGCAGTATTTT.

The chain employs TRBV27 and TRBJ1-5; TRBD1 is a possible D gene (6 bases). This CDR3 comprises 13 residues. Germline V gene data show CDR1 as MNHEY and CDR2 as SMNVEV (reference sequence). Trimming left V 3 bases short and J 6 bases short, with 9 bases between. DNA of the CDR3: TGTGCCAGCAGTTTGGGGGCGGGTCAGCCCCAGCATTTT. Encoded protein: CASSLGAGQPQHF.

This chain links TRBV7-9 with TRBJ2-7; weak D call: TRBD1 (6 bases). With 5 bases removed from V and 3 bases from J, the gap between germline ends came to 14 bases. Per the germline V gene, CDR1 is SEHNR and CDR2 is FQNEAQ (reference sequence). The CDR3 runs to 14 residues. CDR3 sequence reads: CASSVAGTFYEQYF. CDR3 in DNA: TGTGCCAGCAGCGTCGCCGGGACATTCTACGAGCAGTACTTC.

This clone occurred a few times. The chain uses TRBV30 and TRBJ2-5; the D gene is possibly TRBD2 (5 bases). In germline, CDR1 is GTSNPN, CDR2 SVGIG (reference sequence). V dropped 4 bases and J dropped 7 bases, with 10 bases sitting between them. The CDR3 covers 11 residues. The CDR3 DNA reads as TGTGCCTGGACCGGGGTCGGGACCCAGTACTTC. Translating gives CAWTGVGTQYF.

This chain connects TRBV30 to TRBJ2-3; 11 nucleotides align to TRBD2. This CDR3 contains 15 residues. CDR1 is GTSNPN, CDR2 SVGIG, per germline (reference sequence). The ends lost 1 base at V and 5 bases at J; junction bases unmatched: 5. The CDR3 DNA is TGTGCCTGGAGTGCGACTCTAGCGGGAGGAGATACGCAGTATTTT. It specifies CAWSATLAGGDTQYF. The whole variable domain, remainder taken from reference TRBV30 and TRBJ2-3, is SQTIHQWPATLVQPVGSPLSLECTVEGTSNPNLYWYRQAAGRGLQLLFYSVGIGQISSEVPQNLSASRPQDRQFILSSKKLLLSDSGFYLCAWSATLAGGDTQYFGPGTRLTVL.

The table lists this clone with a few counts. CDR3 sequence: CASSSGTGGRQYF. CDR3 nucleotides: TGTGCCAGCAGCTCCGGGACAGGGGGCCGCCAGTACTTC. The chain employs TRBV11-2 and TRBJ2-4; 12 bases agree with TRBD1. Germline V gene lookup returns CDR1 SGHAT and CDR2 FQNNGV. J lost 13 bases, V lost 4 bases, and 5 bases had no gene match. The CDR3 runs to 13 residues.

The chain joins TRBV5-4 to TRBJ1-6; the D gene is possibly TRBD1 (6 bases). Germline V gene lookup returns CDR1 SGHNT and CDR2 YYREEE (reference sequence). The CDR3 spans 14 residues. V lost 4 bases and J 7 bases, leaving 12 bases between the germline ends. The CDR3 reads CASSVDSGNSPLHF. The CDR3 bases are TGTGCCAGCAGCGTGGACAGTGGGAATTCACCCCTCCACTTT.

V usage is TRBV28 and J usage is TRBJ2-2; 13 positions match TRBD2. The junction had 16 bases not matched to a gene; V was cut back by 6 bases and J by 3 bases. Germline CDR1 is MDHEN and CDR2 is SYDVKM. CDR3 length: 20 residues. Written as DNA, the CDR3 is TGTGCCAGCAGCCCCTTTCGGGGACTAGCGGGAATCTTTGACACCGGGGAGCTGTTTTTT. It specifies CASSPFRGLAGIFDTGELFF.

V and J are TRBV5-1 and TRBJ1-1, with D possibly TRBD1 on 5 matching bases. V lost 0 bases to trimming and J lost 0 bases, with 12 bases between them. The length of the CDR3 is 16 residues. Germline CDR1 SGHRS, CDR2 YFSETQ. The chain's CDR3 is CASSLGVGRVNTEAFF. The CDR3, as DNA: TGCGCCAGCAGCTTGGGCGTCGGCAGGGTGAACACTGAAGCTTTCTTT.

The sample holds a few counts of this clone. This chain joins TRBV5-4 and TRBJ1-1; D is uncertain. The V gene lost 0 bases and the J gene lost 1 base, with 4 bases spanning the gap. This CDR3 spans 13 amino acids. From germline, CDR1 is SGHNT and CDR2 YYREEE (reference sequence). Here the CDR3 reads CASSLAENTEAFF. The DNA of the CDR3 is TGTGCCAGCAGCTTGGCAGAGAACACTGAAGCTTTCTTT.

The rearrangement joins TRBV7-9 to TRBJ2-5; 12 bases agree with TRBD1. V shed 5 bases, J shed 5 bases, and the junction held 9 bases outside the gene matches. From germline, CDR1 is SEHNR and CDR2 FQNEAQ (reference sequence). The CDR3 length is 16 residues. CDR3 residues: CASSHRDRGLGETQYF. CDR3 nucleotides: TGTGCCAGCAGCCACAGGGACAGGGGGCTAGGTGAGACCCAGTACTTC.

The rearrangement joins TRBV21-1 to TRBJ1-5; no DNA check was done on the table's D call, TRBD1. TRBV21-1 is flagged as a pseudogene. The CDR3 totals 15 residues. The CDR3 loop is CASSKEGTADQPQHF. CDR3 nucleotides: TGTGCCAGCAGCAAAGAAGGGACAGCTGATCAGCCCCAGCATTTT.

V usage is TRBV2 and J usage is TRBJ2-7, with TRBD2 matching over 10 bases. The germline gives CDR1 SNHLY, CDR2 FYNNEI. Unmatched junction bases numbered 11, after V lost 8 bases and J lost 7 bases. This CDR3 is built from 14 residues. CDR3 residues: CASEPGLASGEQYF. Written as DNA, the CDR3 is TGTGCCAGCGAACCGGGACTAGCGAGCGGTGAGCAGTACTTC.

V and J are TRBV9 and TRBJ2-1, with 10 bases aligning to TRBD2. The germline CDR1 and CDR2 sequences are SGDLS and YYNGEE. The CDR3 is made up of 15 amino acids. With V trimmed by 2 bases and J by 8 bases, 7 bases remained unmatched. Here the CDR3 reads CASSVRSGGADEQFF. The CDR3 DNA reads TGTGCCAGCAGCGTGAGAAGCGGGGGGGCGGATGAGCAGTTCTTC.

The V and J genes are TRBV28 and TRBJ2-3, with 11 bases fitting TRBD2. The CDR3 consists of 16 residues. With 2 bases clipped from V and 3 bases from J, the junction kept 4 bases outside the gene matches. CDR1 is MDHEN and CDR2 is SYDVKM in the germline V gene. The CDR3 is CASSLSASGGTDTQYF. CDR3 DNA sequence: TGTGCCAGCAGTTTAAGCGCTAGCGGGGGGACAGATACGCAGTATTTT.

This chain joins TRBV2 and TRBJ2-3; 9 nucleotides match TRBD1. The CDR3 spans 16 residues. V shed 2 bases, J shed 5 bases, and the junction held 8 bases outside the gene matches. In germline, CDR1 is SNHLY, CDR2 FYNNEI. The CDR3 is CASSEFVRDRVDTQYF. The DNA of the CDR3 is TGTGCCAGCAGTGAATTCGTCCGGGACAGGGTAGATACGCAGTATTTT.

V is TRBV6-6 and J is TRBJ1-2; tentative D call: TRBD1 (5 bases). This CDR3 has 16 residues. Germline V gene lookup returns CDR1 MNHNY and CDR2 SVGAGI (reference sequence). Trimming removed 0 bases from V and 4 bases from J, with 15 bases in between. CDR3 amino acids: CASSYSLGGPPYGYTF. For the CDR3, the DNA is TGTGCCAGCAGTTACTCGCTCGGGGGACCCCCCTATGGCTACACCTTC.

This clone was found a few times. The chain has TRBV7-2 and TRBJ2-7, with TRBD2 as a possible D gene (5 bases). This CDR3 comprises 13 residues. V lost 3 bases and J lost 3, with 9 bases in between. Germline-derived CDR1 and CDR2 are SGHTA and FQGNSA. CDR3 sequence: CASSFSGSYEQYF. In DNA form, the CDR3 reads TGTGCCAGCAGCTTTTCTGGGAGCTACGAGCAGTACTTC.

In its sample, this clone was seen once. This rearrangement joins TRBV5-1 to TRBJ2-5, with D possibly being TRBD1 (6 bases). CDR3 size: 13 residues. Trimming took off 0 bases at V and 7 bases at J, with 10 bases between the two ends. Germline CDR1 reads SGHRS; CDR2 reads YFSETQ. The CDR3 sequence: CASSLAGALTQYF. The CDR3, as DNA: TGCGCCAGCAGCTTGGCAGGGGCCCTGACCCAGTACTTC. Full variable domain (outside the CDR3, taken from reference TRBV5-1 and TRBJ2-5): KAGVTQTPRYLIKTRGQQVTLSCSPISGHRSVSWYQQTPGQGLQFLFEYFSETQRNKGNFPGRFSGRQFSNSRSEMNVSTLELGDSALYLCASSLAGALTQYFGPGTRLLVL.

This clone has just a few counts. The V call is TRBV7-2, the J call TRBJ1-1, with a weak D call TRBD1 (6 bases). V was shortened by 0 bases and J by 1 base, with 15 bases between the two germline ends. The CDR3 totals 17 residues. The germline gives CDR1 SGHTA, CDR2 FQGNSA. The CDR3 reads CASSLARRDNSNTEAFF. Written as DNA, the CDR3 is TGTGCCAGCAGCTTAGCCCGTCGGGACAACTCGAACACTGAAGCTTTCTTT.

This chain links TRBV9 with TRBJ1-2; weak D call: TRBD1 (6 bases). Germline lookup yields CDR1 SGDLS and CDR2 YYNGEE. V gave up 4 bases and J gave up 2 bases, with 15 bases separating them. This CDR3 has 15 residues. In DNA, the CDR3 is TGTGCCAGCAGCCGCCGGGACACAGGAAACTATGGCTACACCTTC. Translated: CASSRRDTGNYGYTF.

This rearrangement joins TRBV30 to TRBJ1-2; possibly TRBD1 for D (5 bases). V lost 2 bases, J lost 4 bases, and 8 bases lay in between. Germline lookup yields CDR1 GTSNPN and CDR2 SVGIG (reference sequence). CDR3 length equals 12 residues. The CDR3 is CAWSRQFYGYTF. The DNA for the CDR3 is TGTGCCTGGAGTCGACAGTTCTATGGCTACACCTTC.

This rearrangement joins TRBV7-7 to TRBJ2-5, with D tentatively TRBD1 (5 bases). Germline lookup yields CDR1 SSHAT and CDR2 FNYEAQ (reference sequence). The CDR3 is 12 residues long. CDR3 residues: CASSESGETQYF. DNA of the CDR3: TGTGCTAGCTCCGAATCAGGGGAGACCCAGTACTTC.